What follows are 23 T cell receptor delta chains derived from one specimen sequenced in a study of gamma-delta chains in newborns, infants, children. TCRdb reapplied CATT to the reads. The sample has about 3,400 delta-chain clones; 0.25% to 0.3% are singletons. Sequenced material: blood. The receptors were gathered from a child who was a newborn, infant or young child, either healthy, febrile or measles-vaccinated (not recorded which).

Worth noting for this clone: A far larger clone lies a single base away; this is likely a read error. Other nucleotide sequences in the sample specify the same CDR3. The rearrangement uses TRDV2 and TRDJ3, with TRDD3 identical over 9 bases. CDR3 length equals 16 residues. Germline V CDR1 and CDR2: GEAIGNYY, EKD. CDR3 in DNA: TGTGCCTGTGACGGGGGATACTCCTGGGACACCCGCCAGATGTTTTTC. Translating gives CACDGGYSWDTRQMFF.

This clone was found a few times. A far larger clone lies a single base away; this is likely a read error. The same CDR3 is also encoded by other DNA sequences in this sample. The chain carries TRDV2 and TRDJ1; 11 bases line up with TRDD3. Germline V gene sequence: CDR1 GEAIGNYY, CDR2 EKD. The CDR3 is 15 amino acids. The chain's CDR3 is CACDLLGDKPDKLIF. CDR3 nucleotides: TGTGCCTGTGACCTACTGGGGGATAAGCCCGATAAACTCATCTTC.

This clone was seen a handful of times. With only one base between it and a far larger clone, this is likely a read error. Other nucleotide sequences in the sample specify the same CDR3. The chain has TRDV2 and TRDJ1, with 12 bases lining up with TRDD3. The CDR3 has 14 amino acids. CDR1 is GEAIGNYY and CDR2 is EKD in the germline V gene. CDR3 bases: TGTGCCTGTGACGGACTGGGGGATACCGATAAGCTCATCTTT. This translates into CACDGLGDTDKLIF.

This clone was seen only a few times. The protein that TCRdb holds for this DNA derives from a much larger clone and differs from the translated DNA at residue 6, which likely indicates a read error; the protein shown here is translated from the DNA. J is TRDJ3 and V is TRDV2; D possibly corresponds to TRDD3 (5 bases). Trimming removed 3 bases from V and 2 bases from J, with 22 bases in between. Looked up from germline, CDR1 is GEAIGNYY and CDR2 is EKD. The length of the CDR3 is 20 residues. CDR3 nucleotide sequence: TGTGCCTGTGACCCCAGGGCGGGGGGCCGCATACCCTGGGACACCCGACAGATGTTTTTC. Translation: CACDPRAGGRIPWDTRQMFF.

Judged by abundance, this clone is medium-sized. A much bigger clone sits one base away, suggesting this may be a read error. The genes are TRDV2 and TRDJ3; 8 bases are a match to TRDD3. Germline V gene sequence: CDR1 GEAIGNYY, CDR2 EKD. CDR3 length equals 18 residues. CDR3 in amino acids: CACGTVWGSSWDTRQMFF. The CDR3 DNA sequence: TGTGCCTGTGGCACCGTCTGGGGGAGCTCCTGGGACACCCGACAGATGTTTTTC.

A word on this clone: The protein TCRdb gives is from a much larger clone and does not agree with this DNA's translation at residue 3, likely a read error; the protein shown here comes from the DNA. The CDR3: CARDTLGLGDTGTWDTRQMFF. The CDR3 DNA follows: TGTGCCCGTGACACGCTAGGACTGGGGGATACGGGTACCTGGGACACCCGACAGATGTTTTTC. V usage is TRDV2 and J usage is TRDJ3; 13 nucleotides align to TRDD3. The CDR3 is made up of 21 amino acids. Germline V gene sequence: CDR1 GEAIGNYY, CDR2 EKD.

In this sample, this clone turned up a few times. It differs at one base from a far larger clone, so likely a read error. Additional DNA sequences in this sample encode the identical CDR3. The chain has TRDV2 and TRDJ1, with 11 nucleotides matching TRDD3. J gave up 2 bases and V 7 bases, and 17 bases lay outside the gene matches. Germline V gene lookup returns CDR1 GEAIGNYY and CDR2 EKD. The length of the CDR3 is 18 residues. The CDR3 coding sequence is TGTGCCTGCGACGCCGGGGTACATTACTGGGGGATAACCGATAAACTCATCTTT. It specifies CACDAGVHYWGITDKLIF.

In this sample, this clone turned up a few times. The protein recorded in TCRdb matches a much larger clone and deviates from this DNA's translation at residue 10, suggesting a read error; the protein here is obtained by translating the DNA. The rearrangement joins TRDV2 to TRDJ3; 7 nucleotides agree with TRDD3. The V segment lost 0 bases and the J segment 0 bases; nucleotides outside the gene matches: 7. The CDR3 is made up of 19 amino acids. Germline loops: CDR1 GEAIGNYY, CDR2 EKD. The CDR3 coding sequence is TGTGCCTGTGACACCGTCTGGGGGGTGGGCTCCTGGGACACCCGACAGATGTTTTTC. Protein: CACDTVWGVGSWDTRQMFF.

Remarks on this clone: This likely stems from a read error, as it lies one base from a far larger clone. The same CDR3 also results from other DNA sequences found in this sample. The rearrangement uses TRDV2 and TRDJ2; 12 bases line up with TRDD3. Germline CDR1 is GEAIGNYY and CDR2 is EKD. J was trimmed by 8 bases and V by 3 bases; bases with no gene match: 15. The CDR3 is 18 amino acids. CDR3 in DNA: TGTGCCTGTGACCCTCTACTGGGGGATACCTTTTCGACGGCACAACTCTTCTTT. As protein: CACDPLLGDTFSTAQLFF.

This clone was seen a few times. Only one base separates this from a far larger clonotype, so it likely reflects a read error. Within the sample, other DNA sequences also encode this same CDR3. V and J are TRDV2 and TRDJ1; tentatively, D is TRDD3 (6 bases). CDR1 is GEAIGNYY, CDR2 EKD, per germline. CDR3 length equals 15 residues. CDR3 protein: CACDTGIRYTDKLIF. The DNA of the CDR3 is TGTGCCTGTGACACGGGGATTCGGTACACCGATAAACTCATCTTC.

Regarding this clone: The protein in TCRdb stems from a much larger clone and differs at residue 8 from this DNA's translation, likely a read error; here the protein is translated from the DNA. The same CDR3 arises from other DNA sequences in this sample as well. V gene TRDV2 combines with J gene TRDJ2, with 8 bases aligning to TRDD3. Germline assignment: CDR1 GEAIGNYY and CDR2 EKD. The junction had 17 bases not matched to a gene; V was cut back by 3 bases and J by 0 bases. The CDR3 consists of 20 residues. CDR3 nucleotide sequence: TGTGCCTGTGACGCAACTCCCAGTACTGGGGGCTTCGCTTTGACAGCACAACTCTTCTTT. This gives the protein CACDATPSTGGFALTAQLFF.

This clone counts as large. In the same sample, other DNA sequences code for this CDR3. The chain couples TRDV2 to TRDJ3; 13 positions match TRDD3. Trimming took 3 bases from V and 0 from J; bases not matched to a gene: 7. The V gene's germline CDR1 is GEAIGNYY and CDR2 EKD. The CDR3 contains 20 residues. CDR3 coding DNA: TGTGCCTGTGACCGAGTACTGGGGGATACGAGCTCCTGGGACACCCGACAGATGTTTTTC. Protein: CACDRVLGDTSSWDTRQMFF.

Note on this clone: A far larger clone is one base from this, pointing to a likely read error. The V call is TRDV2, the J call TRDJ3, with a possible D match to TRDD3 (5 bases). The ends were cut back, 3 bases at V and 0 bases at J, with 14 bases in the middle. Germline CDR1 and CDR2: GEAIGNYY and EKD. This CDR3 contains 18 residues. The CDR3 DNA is TGTGCCTGTGACGCTTGGGGACCTAGCTCCTGGGACACCCGACAGATGTTTTTC. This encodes CACDAWGPSSWDTRQMFF.

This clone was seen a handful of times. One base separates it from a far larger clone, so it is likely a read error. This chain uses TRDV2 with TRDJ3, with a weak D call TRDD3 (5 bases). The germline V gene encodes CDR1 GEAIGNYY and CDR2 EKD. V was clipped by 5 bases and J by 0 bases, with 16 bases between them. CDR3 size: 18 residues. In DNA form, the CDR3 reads TGTGCCTGTGGCACTTGGGGACCTAGCTCCTGGGACACCCGACAGATGTTTTTC. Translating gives CACGTWGPSSWDTRQMFF.

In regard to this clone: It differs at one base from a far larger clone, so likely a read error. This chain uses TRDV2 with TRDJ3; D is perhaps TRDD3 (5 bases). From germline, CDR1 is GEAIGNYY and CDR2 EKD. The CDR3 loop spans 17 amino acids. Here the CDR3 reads CACGTVDWNWDTRQMFF. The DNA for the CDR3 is TGTGCCTGTGGCACCGTAGACTGGAACTGGGACACCCGACAGATGTTTTTC.

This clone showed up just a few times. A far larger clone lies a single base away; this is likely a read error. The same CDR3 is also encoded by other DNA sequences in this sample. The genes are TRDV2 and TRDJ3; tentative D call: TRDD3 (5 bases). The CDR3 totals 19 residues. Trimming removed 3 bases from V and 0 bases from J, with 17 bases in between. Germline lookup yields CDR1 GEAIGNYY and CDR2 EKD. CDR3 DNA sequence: TGTGCCTGTGACCCCCCCCGGGGGGTGAGCTCCTGGGACACCCGACAGATGTTTTTC. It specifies CACDPPRGVSSWDTRQMFF.

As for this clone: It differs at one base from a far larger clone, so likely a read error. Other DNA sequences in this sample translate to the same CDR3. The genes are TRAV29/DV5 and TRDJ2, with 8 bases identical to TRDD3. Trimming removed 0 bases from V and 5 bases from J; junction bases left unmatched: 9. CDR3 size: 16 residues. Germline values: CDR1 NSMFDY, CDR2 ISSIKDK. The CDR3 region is CAASEVGLGDTAQLFF. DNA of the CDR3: TGTGCAGCAAGCGAGGTCGGGCTGGGGGACACAGCACAACTCTTCTTT.

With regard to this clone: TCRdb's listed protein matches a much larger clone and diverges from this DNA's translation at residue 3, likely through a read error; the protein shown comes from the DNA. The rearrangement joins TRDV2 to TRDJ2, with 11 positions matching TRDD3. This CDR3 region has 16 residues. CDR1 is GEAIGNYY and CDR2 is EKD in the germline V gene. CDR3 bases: TGTGCCCGTGACATACTGGGGGATACTTTGACAGCACAACTCTTCTTT. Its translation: CARDILGDTLTAQLFF.

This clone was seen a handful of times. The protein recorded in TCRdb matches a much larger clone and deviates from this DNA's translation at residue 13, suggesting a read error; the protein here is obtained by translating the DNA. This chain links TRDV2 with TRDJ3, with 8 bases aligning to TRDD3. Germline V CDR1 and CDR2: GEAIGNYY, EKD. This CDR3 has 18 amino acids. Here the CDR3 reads CACDPTGGVSWDARQMFF. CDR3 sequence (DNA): TGTGCCTGTGACCCTACTGGGGGCGTCTCCTGGGACGCCCGACAGATGTTTTTC.

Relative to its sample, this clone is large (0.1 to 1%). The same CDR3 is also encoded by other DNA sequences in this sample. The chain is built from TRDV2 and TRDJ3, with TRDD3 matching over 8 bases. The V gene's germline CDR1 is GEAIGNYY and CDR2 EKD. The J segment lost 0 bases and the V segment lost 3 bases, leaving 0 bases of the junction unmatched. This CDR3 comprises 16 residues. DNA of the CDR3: TGTGCCTGTGACGGGGGATACTCCTGGGACACCCGACAGATGTTTTTC. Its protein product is CACDGGYSWDTRQMFF.

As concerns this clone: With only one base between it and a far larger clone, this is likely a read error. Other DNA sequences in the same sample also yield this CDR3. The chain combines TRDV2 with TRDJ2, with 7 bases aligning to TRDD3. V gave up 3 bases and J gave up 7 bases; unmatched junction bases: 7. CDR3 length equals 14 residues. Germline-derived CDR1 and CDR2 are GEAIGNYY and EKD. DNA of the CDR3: TGTGCCTGTGACCCCTGGGGGGTGGAAGCACAACTCTTCTTT. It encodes CACDPWGVEAQLFF.

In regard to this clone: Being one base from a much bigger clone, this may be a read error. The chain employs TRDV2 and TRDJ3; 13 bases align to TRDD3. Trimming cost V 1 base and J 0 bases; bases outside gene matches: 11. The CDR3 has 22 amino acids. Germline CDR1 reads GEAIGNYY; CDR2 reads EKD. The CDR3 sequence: CACDTPYWGIRPSSWDTRQMFF. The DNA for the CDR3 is TGTGCCTGTGACACGCCCTACTGGGGGATACGACCTAGCTCCTGGGACACCCGACAGATGTTTTTC.

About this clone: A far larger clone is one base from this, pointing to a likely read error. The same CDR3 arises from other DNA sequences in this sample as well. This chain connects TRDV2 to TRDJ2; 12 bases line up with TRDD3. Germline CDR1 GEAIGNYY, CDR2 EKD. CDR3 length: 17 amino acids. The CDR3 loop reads CACDTLLGDTPTAQLFF. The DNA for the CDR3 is TGTGCCTGTGACACCCTACTGGGGGATACACCCACAGCGCAACTCTTCTTT.